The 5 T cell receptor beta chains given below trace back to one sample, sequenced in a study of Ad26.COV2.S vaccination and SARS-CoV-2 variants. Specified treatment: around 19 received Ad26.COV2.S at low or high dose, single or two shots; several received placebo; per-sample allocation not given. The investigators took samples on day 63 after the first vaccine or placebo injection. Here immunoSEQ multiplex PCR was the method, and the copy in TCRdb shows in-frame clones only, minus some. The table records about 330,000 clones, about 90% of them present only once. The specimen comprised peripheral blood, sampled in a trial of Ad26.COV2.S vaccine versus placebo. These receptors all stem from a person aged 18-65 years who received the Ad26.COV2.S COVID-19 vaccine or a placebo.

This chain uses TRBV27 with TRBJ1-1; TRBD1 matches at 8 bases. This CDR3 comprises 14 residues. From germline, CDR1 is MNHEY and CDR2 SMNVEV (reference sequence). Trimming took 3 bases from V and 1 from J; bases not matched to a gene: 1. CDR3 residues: CASSFGQGNTEAFF. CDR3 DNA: TGTGCCAGCAGTTTCGGACAGGGGAACACTGAAGCTTTCTTT.

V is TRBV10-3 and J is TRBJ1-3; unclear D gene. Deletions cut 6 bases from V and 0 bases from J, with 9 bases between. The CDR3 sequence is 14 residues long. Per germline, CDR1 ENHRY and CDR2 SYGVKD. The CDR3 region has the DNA TGTGCCATCAGCGCCACGAGCTCTGGAAACACCATATATTTT. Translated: CAISATSSGNTIYF.

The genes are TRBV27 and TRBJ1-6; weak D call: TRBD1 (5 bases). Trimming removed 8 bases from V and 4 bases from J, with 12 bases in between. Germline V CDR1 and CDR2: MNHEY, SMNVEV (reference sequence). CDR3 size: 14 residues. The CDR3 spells CASGSGTYNSPLHF. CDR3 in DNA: TGTGCCAGCGGATCCGGGACTTATAATTCACCCCTCCACTTT.

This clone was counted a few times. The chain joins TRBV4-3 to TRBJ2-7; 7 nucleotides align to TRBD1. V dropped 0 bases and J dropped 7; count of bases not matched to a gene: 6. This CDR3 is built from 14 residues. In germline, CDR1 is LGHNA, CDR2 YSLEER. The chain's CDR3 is CASSQDGRGIEQYF. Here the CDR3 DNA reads TGCGCCAGCAGCCAAGATGGCAGGGGGATAGAGCAGTACTTC.

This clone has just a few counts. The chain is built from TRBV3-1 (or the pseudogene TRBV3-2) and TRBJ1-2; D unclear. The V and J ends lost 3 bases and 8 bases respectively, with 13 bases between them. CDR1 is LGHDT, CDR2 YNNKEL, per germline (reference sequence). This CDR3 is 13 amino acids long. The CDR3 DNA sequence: TGTGCCAGCAGCCAGGAAGAGCTAGGAGGCTACACCTTC. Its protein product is CASSQEELGGYTF.